The 8 T cell receptor beta chains given below trace back to one sample, sequenced in a study of T cell repertoires in cytomegalovirus infection. Each CDR3 protein is one row after TCRdb ran MiXCR on the reads. The sample carries 650,000 to 900,000 distinct CDR3 sequences, about 33% recorded once. Their target antigens are unknown. The sample was cultured CD8+ T cells from PBMCs, taken from culture after CMV antigen stimulation. These receptors were collected from a human donor in good health (CMV status not recorded). Some clones in this sample may be carry-over from other donors' samples.

Turning to this clonotype: An end of the junction differs from the germline gene, which may be a read error. The V call is TRBV6-5, the J call TRBJ1-1; no clear D. The V gene's germline CDR1 is MNHEY and CDR2 SVGAGI. The CDR3 consists of 13 residues. CDR3: CANSFPPHTEAFF. The CDR3 DNA follows: TGTGCCAACAGTTTTCCTCCCCACACTGAAGCTTTCTTT.

CDR3 protein: CASTGGASGGKLFF. In nucleotides, the CDR3 is TGTGCCAGCACTGGGGGTGCCAGTGGTGGAAAACTGTTTTTT. The rearrangement joins TRBV27 to TRBJ1-4; possibly TRBD1 for D (5 bases). CDR1 MNHEY and CDR2 SMNVEV come from the germline V gene (reference sequence). Trimming stripped 7 bases from V and 10 bases from J, with 19 bases between. There are 14 residues in the CDR3.

This clonotype was counted only a few times. The chain joins TRBV15 to TRBJ2-3, with 8 bases identical to TRBD2. The J segment lost 5 bases and the V segment lost 0 bases, leaving 4 bases of the junction unmatched. From germline, CDR1 is LNHNV and CDR2 YYDKDF (reference sequence). The CDR3 consists of 15 residues. CDR3 sequence reads: CATSREAGVGDTQYF. The CDR3 bases are TGTGCCACCAGCAGAGAAGCGGGGGTGGGAGATACGCAGTATTTT.

This clonotype was detected once. V gene TRBV6-5 combines with J gene TRBJ2-6; TRBD1 matches 9 bases. The CDR3 contains 18 residues. Losses at the gene ends were 2 bases for V and 0 bases for J; bases not matched to a gene: 5. Germline V gives CDR1 MNHEY, CDR2 SVGAGI. The CDR3 sequence is CASSYRDRAPSGANVLTF. Here the CDR3 DNA reads TGTGCCAGCAGTTACCGGGACAGGGCGCCCTCTGGGGCCAACGTCCTGACTTTC.

This clonotype came up once. This may arise from a read error, as a much more abundant clone is one base away. The chain combines TRBV7-8 with TRBJ2-7; D is tentatively TRBD1 or TRBD2 (5 bases each). Germline CDR1 and CDR2: SGHVS and FQNEAQ. V was shortened by 3 bases and J by 5 bases, with 11 bases between the two germline ends. The CDR3 sequence is 13 residues long. The DNA of the CDR3 is TGTGCCAGCAGCTTTGGGGGTGACGACGAGCAGTACGTC. Translating gives CASSFGGDDEQYV.

Comment on this clonotype: A much larger clone lies a single base off, so this may be a read error. The gene calls are TRBV25-1 and TRBJ1-1; D remains ambiguous. The CDR3 consists of 13 residues. Germline V gene sequence: CDR1 MGHDK, CDR2 SYGVNS. Trimming took off 6 bases at V and 0 bases at J, with 8 bases between the two ends. CDR3 protein: CASREQLNTEAFF. DNA of the CDR3: TGTGCCAGCAGAGAACAGTTGAACACTGAAGCTTTCTTT.

A few counts support this clonotype. The V and J genes are TRBV6-1 and TRBJ2-1; 8 positions match TRBD1. The CDR3 sequence is 12 residues long. With 10 bases clipped from V and 9 bases from J, the junction kept 8 bases outside the gene matches. Germline CDR1 and CDR2: MNHNS and SASEGT. Here the CDR3 reads CATRGTGVEQFF. CDR3 coding DNA: TGTGCCACTCGTGGGACAGGAGTTGAGCAGTTCTTC.

This clonotype was detected a few times. J is TRBJ2-1 and V is TRBV4-3, with TRBD2 identical over 8 bases. Germline CDR1 LGHNA, CDR2 YSLEER. The CDR3 totals 15 residues. Trimming took 0 bases from V and 7 from J; bases not matched to a gene: 5. The CDR3 sequence is CASSQDAPSGNEQFF. The CDR3 bases are TGCGCCAGCAGCCAAGACGCTCCTAGCGGGAATGAGCAGTTCTTC.